Below are 18 T cell receptor beta chains sequenced from a single sample in a study of blood T cell repertoires in COVID-19. Measured with immunoSEQ multiplex PCR; TCRdb has only the in-frame clones, and not every one. Here the sample spans roughly 230,000 clones, around 90% being singletons. The sequencing sample was made of PBMCs or T cells enriched from blood (not recorded which). The receptors shown here come from a man aged 25 to 40 in a cohort exposed to, infected with or recovered from COVID-19 (not recorded which).

The chain is built from TRBV6-5 and TRBJ2-7; 8 nucleotides line up with TRBD1. There are 14 residues in the CDR3. Germline values: CDR1 MNHEY, CDR2 SVGAGI. J gave up 4 bases and V 5 bases, and 7 bases lay outside the gene matches. The CDR3 reads CASSRQGQGYEQYF. For the CDR3, the DNA is TGTGCCAGCAGTCGACAGGGGCAGGGGTACGAGCAGTACTTC.

This clone is judged medium-sized (0.01 to 0.1%). CDR3 residues: CASSPLAGAGGELFF. The CDR3 DNA reads TGTGCCAGCAGCCCACTAGCGGGTGCGGGCGGGGAGCTGTTTTTT. The rearrangement links TRBV7-3 to TRBJ2-2; 9 bases line up with TRBD2. From germline, CDR1 is SGHTA and CDR2 FQGTGA. J gave up 7 bases and V 5 bases, and 8 bases lay outside the gene matches. The CDR3 runs 15 residues.

The CDR3 protein is CASSLVARDTEAFF. The CDR3 DNA sequence: TGTGCCAGCAGCTTAGTAGCCCGAGACACTGAAGCTTTCTTT. The chain uses TRBV7-9 and TRBJ1-1; D not certain. The CDR3 runs 14 residues. Looked up from germline, CDR1 is SEHNR and CDR2 is FQNEAQ (reference sequence). Trimming cost V 1 base and J 3 bases, with 9 bases left between them.

The chain couples TRBV29-1 to TRBJ2-4, with 11 bases lining up with TRBD2. Germline V gene sequence: CDR1 SQVTM, CDR2 ANQGSEA. Trimming at V came to 5 bases and at J to 0 bases, leaving 15 bases not matched to a gene. This CDR3 contains 19 residues. CDR3 residues: CSVRVTGIAGGLAKNIQYF. CDR3 nucleotides: TGCAGCGTTAGAGTAACGGGGATAGCGGGGGGGCTAGCCAAAAACATTCAGTACTTC.

The rearrangement joins TRBV27 to TRBJ2-3; no reliable D call. Germline values: CDR1 MNHEY, CDR2 SMNVEV (reference sequence). This CDR3 is built from 14 residues. The ends were cut back, 7 bases at V and 4 bases at J, with 15 bases in the middle. Here the CDR3 DNA reads TGTGCCAGCACTAGTGGCAGTCACTCAGATACGCAGTATTTT. It translates to CASTSGSHSDTQYF.

The gene calls are TRBV2 and TRBJ2-3, with 7 bases fitting TRBD1. The CDR3 consists of 14 residues. Germline assignment: CDR1 SNHLY and CDR2 FYNNEI. The ends lost 7 bases at V and 5 bases at J; junction bases unmatched: 9. CDR3 sequence: CASNNEGAQDTQYF. CDR3 bases: TGTGCCAGCAACAACGAGGGGGCTCAAGATACGCAGTATTTT.

In its sample, this clone was seen a few times. The chain is built from TRBV11-3 and TRBJ2-3, with D possibly TRBD1 on 6 matching bases. The CDR3 sequence is 12 residues long. Trimming shortened V by 8 bases and J by 6 bases, and 12 bases separated the two germline ends. The germline gives CDR1 SGHNT, CDR2 YENEEA. The CDR3 nucleotides read TGTGCCAGCGGACAGTGGGGGGATACGCAGTATTTT. This encodes CASGQWGDTQYF.

The rearrangement joins TRBV5-1 to TRBJ1-1, with 8 positions matching TRBD1. Per germline, CDR1 SGHRS and CDR2 YFSETQ. The V and J ends lost 4 bases and 6 bases, in that order; junction bases with no gene match: 14. The length of the CDR3 is 16 residues. The CDR3 DNA reads as TGCGCCAGCAGCCTTAGAACCGGACAGGGTTTGGCTGAAGCTTTCTTT. Its translation is CASSLRTGQGLAEAFF.

This rearrangement joins TRBV7-9 to TRBJ2-1; the match to TRBD2 covers 8 bases. V shed 1 base, J shed 8 bases, and the junction held 10 bases outside the gene matches. Germline V gene sequence: CDR1 SEHNR, CDR2 FQNEAQ (reference sequence). The CDR3 extends over 16 amino acids. The CDR3 DNA reads TGTGCCAGCAGCTTAGTTACTAGCGGCTCCTGGGATGAGCAGTTCTTC. Amino acid sequence: CASSLVTSGSWDEQFF.

This sequence joins TRBV10-1 and TRBJ2-1; 9 bases match TRBD2. The CDR3 sequence is 16 residues long. Germline V gives CDR1 WNHNN, CDR2 SYGVQD (reference sequence). Trimming at V came to 2 bases and at J to 5 bases, leaving 7 bases not matched to a gene. CDR3 loop: CASSEGTSRSNNEQFF. The CDR3 DNA reads TGCGCCAGCAGTGAGGGGACTAGCCGGTCGAACAATGAGCAGTTCTTC.

The chain recombines TRBV7-2 with TRBJ2-2, with 8 bases fitting TRBD1. Germline assignment: CDR1 SGHTA and CDR2 FQGNSA. V was clipped by 2 bases and J by 4 bases; unmatched bases: 9. The CDR3 is 17 amino acids. The CDR3 DNA is TGTGCCAGCAGCTTAACAGGGGGGACCGCGAGCACCGGGGAGCTGTTTTTT. This translates into CASSLTGGTASTGELFF.

This chain connects TRBV28 to TRBJ1-2; 8 bases line up with TRBD1. The V gene end was trimmed by 6 bases and the J gene end by 5 bases; junction bases not matched to a gene: 11. The germline gives CDR1 MDHEN, CDR2 SYDVKM. The CDR3 runs 15 residues. The CDR3 DNA follows: TGTGCCAGCAGCTCAGGGGGCTCTAGTGTATATGGCTACACCTTC. Amino acids: CASSSGGSSVYGYTF.

The chain is built from TRBV11-2 and TRBJ2-2; 9 positions match TRBD2. With V trimmed by 7 bases and J by 4 bases, 7 bases remained unmatched. The germline gives CDR1 SGHAT, CDR2 FQNNGV. This CDR3 is 15 amino acids long. The CDR3 reads CASKVGGRGTGELFF. CDR3 sequence (DNA): TGTGCCAGCAAGGTTGGCGGGAGGGGCACCGGGGAGCTGTTTTTT.

CDR3 sequence reads: CASSLSLTGQKYEKLFF. DNA for the CDR3: TGTGCCAGCAGTTTATCTCTGACAGGGCAGAAGTATGAAAAACTGTTTTTT. V usage is TRBV27 and J usage is TRBJ1-4, with 7 bases aligning to TRBD1. The CDR3 length is 17 residues. Trimming cost V 0 bases and J 6 bases; bases outside gene matches: 10. Germline V gene lookup returns CDR1 MNHEY and CDR2 SMNVEV (reference sequence).

J is TRBJ2-7 and V is TRBV28; D is unresolved. V was cut by 5 bases and J by 2 bases, with 19 bases left in between. The CDR3 has 16 residues. Germline loops: CDR1 MDHEN, CDR2 SYDVKM. This CDR3 is CASSPITHSPAYEQYF. CDR3 nucleotide sequence: TGTGCCAGCAGTCCAATCACCCACTCGCCCGCCTACGAGCAGTACTTC.

This clone was counted once. CDR3 region: CASSLTSGTGPHQPQHF. The CDR3 DNA reads TGTGCCAGCAGCCTCACCTCCGGGACAGGGCCCCATCAGCCCCAGCATTTT. This sequence joins TRBV4-2 and TRBJ1-5, with TRBD1 matching over 9 bases. CDR3 length equals 17 residues. In germline, CDR1 is LGHNA, CDR2 YNFKEQ. V was clipped by 4 bases and J by 5 bases; unmatched bases: 12.

V and J are TRBV11-2 and TRBJ1-6; TRBD1 matches 8 bases. Germline V CDR1 and CDR2: SGHAT, FQNNGV. Trimming at V came to 5 bases and at J to 4 bases, leaving 4 bases not matched to a gene. The CDR3 covers 15 residues. CDR3 in DNA: TGTGCCAGCAGCCCCCGGACAGGGTATAATTCACCCCTCCACTTT. Protein sequence: CASSPRTGYNSPLHF.

This sequence joins TRBV9 and TRBJ2-2; 12 nucleotides align to TRBD1. This CDR3 spans 17 amino acids. With 0 bases clipped from V and 5 bases from J, the junction kept 5 bases outside the gene matches. CDR1 is SGDLS and CDR2 is YYNGEE in the germline V gene. The CDR3 DNA follows: TGTGCCAGCAGCGTAGATAGGGGACAGGGGGCGACCGGGGAGCTGTTTTTT. Translation: CASSVDRGQGATGELFF.